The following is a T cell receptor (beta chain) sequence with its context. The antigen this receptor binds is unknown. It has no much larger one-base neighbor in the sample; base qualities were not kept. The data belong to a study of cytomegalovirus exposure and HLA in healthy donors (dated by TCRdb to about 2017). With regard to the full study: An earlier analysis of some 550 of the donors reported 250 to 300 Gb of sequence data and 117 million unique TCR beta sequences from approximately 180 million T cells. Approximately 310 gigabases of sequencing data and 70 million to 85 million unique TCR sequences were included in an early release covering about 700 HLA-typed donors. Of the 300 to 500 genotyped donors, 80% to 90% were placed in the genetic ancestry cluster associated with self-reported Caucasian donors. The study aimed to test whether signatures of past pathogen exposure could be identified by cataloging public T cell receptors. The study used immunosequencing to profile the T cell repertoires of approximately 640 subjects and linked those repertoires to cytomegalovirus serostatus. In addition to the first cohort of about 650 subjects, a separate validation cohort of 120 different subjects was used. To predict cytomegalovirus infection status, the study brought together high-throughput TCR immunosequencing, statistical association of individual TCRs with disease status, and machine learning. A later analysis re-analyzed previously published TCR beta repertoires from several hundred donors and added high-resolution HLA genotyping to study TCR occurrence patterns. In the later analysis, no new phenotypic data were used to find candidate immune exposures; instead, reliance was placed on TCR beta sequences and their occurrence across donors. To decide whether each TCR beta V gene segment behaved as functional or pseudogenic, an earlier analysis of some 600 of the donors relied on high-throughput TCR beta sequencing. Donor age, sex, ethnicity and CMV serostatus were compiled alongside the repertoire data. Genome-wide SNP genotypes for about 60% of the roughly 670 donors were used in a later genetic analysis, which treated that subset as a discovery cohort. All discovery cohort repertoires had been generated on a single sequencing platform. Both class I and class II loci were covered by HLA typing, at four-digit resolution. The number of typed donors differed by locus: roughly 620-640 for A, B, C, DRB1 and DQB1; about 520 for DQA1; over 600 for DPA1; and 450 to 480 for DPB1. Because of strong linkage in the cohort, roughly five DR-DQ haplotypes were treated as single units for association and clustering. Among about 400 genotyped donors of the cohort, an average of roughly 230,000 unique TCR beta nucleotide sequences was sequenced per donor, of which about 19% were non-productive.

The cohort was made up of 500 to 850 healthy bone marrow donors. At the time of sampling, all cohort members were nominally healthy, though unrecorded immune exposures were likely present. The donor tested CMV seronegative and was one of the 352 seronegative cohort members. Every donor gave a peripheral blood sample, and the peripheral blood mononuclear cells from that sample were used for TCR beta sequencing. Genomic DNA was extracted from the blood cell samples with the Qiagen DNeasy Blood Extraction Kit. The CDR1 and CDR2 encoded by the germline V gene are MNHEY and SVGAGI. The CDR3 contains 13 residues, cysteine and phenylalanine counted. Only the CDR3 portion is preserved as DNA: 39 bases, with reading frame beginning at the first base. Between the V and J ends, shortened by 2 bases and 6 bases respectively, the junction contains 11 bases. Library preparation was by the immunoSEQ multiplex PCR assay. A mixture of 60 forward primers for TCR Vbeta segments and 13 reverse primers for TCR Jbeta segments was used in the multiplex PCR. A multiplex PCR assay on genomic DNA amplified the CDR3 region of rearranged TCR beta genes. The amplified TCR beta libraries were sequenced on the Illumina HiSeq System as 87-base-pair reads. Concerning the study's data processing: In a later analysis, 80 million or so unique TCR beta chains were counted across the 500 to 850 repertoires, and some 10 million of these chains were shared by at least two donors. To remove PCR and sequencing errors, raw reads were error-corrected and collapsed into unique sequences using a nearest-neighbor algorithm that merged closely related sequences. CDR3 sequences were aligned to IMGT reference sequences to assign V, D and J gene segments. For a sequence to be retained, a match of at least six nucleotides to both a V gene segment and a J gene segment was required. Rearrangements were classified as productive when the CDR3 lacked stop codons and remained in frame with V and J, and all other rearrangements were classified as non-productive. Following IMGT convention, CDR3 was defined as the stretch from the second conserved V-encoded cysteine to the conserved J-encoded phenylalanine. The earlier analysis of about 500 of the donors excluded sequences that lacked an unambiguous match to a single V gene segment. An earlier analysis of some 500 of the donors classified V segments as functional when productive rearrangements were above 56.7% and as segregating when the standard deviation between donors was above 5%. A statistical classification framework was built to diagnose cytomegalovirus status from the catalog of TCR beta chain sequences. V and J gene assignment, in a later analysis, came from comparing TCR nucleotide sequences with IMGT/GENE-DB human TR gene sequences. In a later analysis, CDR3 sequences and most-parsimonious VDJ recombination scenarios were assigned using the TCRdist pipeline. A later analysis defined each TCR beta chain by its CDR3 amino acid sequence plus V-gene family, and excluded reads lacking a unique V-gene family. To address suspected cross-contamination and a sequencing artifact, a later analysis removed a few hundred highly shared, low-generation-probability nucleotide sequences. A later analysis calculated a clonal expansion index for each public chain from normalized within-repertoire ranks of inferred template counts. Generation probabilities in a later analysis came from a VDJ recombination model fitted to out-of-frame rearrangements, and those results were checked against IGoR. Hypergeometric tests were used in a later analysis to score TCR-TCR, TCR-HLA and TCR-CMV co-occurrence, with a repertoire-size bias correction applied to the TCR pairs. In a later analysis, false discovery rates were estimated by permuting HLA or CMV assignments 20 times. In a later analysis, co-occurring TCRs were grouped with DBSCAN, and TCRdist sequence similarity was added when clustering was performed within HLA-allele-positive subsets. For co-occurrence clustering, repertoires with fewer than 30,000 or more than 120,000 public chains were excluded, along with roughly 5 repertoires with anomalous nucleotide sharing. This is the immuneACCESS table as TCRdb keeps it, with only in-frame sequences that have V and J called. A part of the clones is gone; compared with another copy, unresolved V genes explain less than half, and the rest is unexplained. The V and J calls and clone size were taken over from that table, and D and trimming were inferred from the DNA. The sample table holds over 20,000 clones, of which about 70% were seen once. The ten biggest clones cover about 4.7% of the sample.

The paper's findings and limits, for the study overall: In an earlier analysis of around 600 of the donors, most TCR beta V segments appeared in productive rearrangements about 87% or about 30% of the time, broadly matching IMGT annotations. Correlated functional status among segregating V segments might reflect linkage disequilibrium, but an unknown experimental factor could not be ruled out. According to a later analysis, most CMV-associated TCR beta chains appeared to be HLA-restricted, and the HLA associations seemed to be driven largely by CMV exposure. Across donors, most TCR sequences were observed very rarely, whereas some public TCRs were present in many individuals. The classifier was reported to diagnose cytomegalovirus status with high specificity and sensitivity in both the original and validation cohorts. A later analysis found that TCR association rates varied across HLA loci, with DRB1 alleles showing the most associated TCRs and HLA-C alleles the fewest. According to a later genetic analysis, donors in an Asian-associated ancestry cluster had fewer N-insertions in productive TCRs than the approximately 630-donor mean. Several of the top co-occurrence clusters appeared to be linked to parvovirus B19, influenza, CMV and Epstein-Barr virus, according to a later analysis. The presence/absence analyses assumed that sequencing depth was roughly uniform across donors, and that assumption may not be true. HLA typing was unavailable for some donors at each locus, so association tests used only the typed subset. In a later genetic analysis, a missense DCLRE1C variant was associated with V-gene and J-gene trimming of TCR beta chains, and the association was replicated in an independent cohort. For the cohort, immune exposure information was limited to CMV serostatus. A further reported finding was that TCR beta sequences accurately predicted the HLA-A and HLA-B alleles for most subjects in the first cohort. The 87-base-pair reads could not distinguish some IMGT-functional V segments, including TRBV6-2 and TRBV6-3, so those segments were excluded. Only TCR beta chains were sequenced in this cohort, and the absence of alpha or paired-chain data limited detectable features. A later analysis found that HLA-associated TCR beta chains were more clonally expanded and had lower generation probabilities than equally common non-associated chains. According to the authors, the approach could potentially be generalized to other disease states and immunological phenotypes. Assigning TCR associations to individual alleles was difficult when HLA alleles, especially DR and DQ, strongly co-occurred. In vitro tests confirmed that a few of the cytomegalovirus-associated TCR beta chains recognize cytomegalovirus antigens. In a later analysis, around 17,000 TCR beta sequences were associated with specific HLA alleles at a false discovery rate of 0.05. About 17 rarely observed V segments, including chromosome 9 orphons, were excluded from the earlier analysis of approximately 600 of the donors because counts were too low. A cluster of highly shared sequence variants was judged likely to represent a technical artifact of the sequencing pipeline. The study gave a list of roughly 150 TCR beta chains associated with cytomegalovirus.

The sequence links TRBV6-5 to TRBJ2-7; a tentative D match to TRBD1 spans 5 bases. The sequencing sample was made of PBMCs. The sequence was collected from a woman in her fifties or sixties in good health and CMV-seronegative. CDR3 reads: CASSYGRVSEQYF. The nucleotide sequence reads TGTGCCAGCAGTTACGGCAGGGTAAGCGAGCAGTACTTC.